This TCR beta chain was obtained from a study of blood T cell repertoires in COVID-19. Produced via immunoSEQ multiplex PCR; TCRdb's table is partial and in-frame only. The sample has around 140,000 clones, approximately 87% seen once. The CDR3 sequence is 11 residues long. In germline, CDR1 is SQVTM, CDR2 ANQGSEA. In its sample, this clone was seen a few times. Recovery meant two consecutive negative NP/OP PCR tests, professional clearance, or resolved symptoms. The chain uses TRBV29-1 and TRBJ1-3; no reliable D call. The source of this sequence is a man between 60 and 75 years old who had recovered from COVID-19. Material: PBMCs or T cells enriched from blood (not recorded which). The CDR3 is CSARDGNTIYF. The CDR3 nucleotides read TGCAGTGCTCGCGATGGAAACACCATATATTTT. The entire variable domain, with the rest obtained from reference TRBV29-1 and TRBJ1-3, is as follows: SAVISQKPSRDICQRGTSLTIQCQVDSQVTMMFWYRQQPGQSLTLIATANQGSEATYESGFVIDKFPISRPNLTFSTLTVSNMSPEDSSIYLCSARDGNTIYFGEGSWLTVV.